This T cell receptor beta chain was captured by sequencing in a study of blood T cell repertoires in COVID-19. Study overall: Researchers got acute and convalescent COVID-19 samples from the United States, Italy and Spain. In each case, the material was cDNA or gDNA derived from T cells, B-cell-depleted T cells, or PBMCs.

Original analysis: Reference gene primer amplification gave nucleated cell count estimates. Repertoires were generated with immunoSEQ multiplex PCR, while TCRdb's copy carries only in-frame clones and drops some. V and J calls and clone size are those listed in that table; D and trimming were worked out from the DNA. The sample lists 50,000 to 70,000 clones, approximately 92% occurring once. The CDR3 length is 15 residues. The V gene end was trimmed by 3 bases and the J gene end by 5 bases; junction bases not matched to a gene: 6. Germline V lookup: CDR1 SGHRS, CDR2 YFSETQ. The clonotype comes from a human donor with active COVID-19. The donor label of this sample is uncertain. The sequencing input was peripheral blood. The rearrangement links TRBV5-1 to TRBJ2-2; TRBD2 aligns across 8 bases. The CDR3 here is CASSWGTRGTGELFF. The CDR3 DNA sequence: TGCGCCAGCAGCTGGGGGACTAGGGGGACCGGGGAGCTGTTTTTT.